Below, 9 T cell receptor beta chains from the same sample are listed, as sequenced in a study of T cell repertoires in cytomegalovirus infection (dated by TCRdb to about 2019). Data came from an Illumina HiSeq 1500. TCRdb handled the public reads itself, with Q25 trimming in fastp and clone calling in MiXCR, and kept productive beta chains. Rows with a matching CDR3 protein are joined into one entry that keeps the most common DNA and genes. The sample table shows about 740,000 distinct CDR3 sequences, and less than 40% are seen once. Of the sample, more than 2.5% is held by the ten largest clones. The source material was PBMCs. These receptors were collected from a human donor in good health (CMV status not recorded). Some clones in this sample may be carry-over from other donors' samples.

This clonotype was seen a few times. The chain couples TRBV7-6 to TRBJ2-1; 7 positions agree with TRBD2. Per germline, CDR1 SGHVS and CDR2 FNYEAQ. The J segment lost 9 bases and the V segment lost 5 bases, leaving 10 bases of the junction unmatched. The CDR3 runs 14 residues. The DNA of the CDR3 is TGTGCCAGCAGCCTCCAAACCCGGGAGGTTGAGCAGTTCTTC. Its translation: CASSLQTREVEQFF. Full variable domain (remainder filled in from reference TRBV7-6 and TRBJ2-1): GAGVSQSPRYKVTKRGQDVALRCDPISGHVSLYWYRQALGQGPEFLTYFNYEAQQDKSGLPNDRFSAERPEGSISTLTIQRTEQRDSAMYRCASSLQTREVEQFFGPGTRLTVL.

In this sample, this clonotype turned up once. The chain couples TRBV19 to TRBJ2-1; possibly TRBD2 for D (6 bases). CDR3 length: 14 residues. With 3 bases removed from V and 5 bases from J, the gap between germline ends came to 11 bases. The V gene's germline CDR1 is LNHDA and CDR2 SQIVND (reference sequence). The CDR3 DNA reads as TGTGCCAGTAGTATCCGGGACTTAAACAATGAGCAGTTCTTC. As protein: CASSIRDLNNEQFF.

Concerning this clonotype itself: The junction does not match germline at one end; this may be a read error. The rearrangement uses TRBV6-5 and TRBJ1-1; D may be TRBD1 (6 bases). CDR1 and CDR2 (germline): MNHEY, SVGAGI. The CDR3 has 13 residues. The CDR3 bases are TGTGCCAGAAGTTACGGGGGCGGCACTGAAGCTTGCTTT. Residues: CARSYGGGTEACF.

This clonotype was counted between two and nine times. The chain has TRBV7-9 and TRBJ2-2; 11 bases line up with TRBD2. V lost 10 bases and J lost 6; bases outside the gene matches: 16. The CDR3 is 17 residues long. Germline CDR1 reads SEHNR; CDR2 reads FQNEAQ (reference sequence). The CDR3 protein is CATTQTSGTLTPGELFF. DNA of the CDR3: TGTGCCACTACACAGACTAGCGGGACTCTAACGCCCGGGGAGCTGTTTTTT.

A few counts support this clonotype. This chain uses TRBV29-1 with TRBJ1-2; possible D gene TRBD1, 5 bases. Germline V gene data show CDR1 as SQVTM and CDR2 as ANQGSEA. The V end was cut by 5 bases, the J end by 4 bases, with 14 bases between. The CDR3 is 13 amino acids. As DNA, the CDR3 is TGCAGCGTTCCGGGACGGTCGCGCTATGGCTACACCTTC. Its translation is CSVPGRSRYGYTF.

A few counts support this clonotype. This chain links TRBV12-3 or TRBV12-4 with TRBJ2-1; 13 bases are shared with TRBD2. The CDR3 loop spans 16 amino acids. J was trimmed by 9 bases and V by 6 bases; bases with no gene match: 11. As DNA, the CDR3 is TGTGCCAGCAGCCGGACTAGCGGGAGAAACCTCCTTGAGCAGTTCTTC. Translation gives CASSRTSGRNLLEQFF.

On this clonotype itself: Given the absence of the conserved phenylalanine or tryptophan at the CDR3 end, a read error is likely. The limits of the CDR3 on the DNA are not certain, so only TCRdb's listed CDR3 is given. The V and J genes are TRBV7-9 and TRBJ2-7; the table names TRBD1, a call not compared with the DNA. From its first to its last residue, the CDR3 has 15 amino acids. Germline V gives CDR1 SEHNR, CDR2 FQNEAQ (reference sequence). CDR3: CASSLGQAVTGEQYL.

The chain uses TRBV5-5 and TRBJ2-7, with a possible D match to TRBD1 (5 bases). This CDR3 comprises 14 residues. The germline gives CDR1 SGHKS, CDR2 YYEKEE (reference sequence). The germline V and J ends were trimmed by 2 bases and 3 bases, with 12 bases remaining between them. The CDR3 sequence: CASSLEQAHYEQYF. In DNA form, the CDR3 reads TGTGCCAGCAGCTTAGAACAGGCACACTACGAGCAGTACTTC.

This chain joins TRBV19 and TRBJ1-1, with unresolved D. Germline values: CDR1 LNHDA, CDR2 SQIVND (reference sequence). The CDR3 extends over 12 amino acids. The V end was cut by 5 bases, the J end by 1 base, with 5 bases between. Here the CDR3 DNA reads TGTGCCAGTAGTGTCGAGAACACTGAAGCTTTCTTT. Amino acid sequence: CASSVENTEAFF.